Listed below are T cell receptor beta chains from one sample, sequenced in a study of T cells in localized non-small cell lung cancer. Assay used: immunoSEQ multiplex PCR; TCRdb lists only in-frame clones, some missing. The sample holds 75,000 to 80,000 clones, more than 70% seen once. The material was peripheral blood, obtained before any cancer treatment. The origin of the receptors is a female donor over 55 with stage I lung adenocarcinoma. CDR3s include the opening cysteine and the closing phenylalanine or tryptophan. Each record gives: CDR3 protein, V gene, J gene, clone size. For some rows the clone size is stated as once, few or many, or as a class when expanded; others skip it.

CASSLTGGSTGELFF	TRBV14	TRBJ2-2	-
CASSLDTVFSGNTIYF	TRBV6-6	TRBJ1-3	-
CASSMRQMRTEAFF	TRBV19	TRBJ1-1	few
CASSAGQANTEAFF	TRBV9	TRBJ1-1	-
CASSPQGSGANVLTF	TRBV5-6	TRBJ2-6	-
CASSPGFNEQFF	TRBV5-6	TRBJ2-1	-
CASSLNFVVGYTF	TRBV7-2	TRBJ1-2	-
CASSPSYLMNTEAFF	TRBV5-6	TRBJ1-1	-
CASSLRQATEEQYF	TRBV28	TRBJ2-7	-
CASSEQGPGELFF	TRBV2	TRBJ2-2	-
CASIVTAAMNTEAFF	TRBV28	TRBJ1-1	-
CASSGTVHNF	TRBV2	TRBJ2-5	-
CASRLEGNTEAFF	TRBV5-1	TRBJ1-1	-
CASSSGQTPYEQYF	TRBV19	TRBJ2-7	-
CASSKVAEGAGDSYEQYF	TRBV21-1	TRBJ2-7	-
CASTNRQGRNEKLFF	TRBV19	TRBJ1-4	-
CASSRLGQDVRFGGYTF	TRBV5-1	TRBJ1-2	-
CAISPSTGELFF	TRBV10-3	TRBJ2-2	-
CASSVDPGTGDRSGNTIYF	TRBV9	TRBJ1-3	-
CASTNSGRGETQYF	TRBV6-6	TRBJ2-5	-
CASSLASSDGTYEQYF	TRBV7-8	TRBJ2-7	-
CASSHQHF	TRBV21-1	TRBJ1-5	few
CASSKILAGGVETQYF	TRBV7-9	TRBJ2-5	-
CASTLWGSGDEKLFF	TRBV6-6	TRBJ1-4	once
CASSVTTNTGELFF	TRBV27	TRBJ2-2	-
CASNEGVSNEQFF	TRBV5-1	TRBJ2-1	-
CASSARGGENQPQHF	TRBV9	TRBJ1-5	-
CASSKLPSSGNTIYF	TRBV6-6	TRBJ1-3	-
CASSRLNSPLHF	TRBV25-1	TRBJ1-6	once
CASSSQLRQTMNTEAFF	TRBV5-1	TRBJ1-1	-
CASSVLTGGLTDTQYF	TRBV6-1	TRBJ2-3	few
CASSLALGGREQFF	TRBV5-4	TRBJ2-1	-
CASSSGLAGGRANEQFF	TRBV7-8	TRBJ2-1	-
CASSMVGSNTEAFF	TRBV19	TRBJ1-1	-
CASSLAGSTDTQYF	TRBV27	TRBJ2-3	-
CATSLRSQGGNQPQHF	TRBV15	TRBJ1-5	-
CASSRLDRTGEFFF	TRBV21-1	TRBJ2-1	-
CASSLGQVLETQYF	TRBV7-9	TRBJ2-5	-
CASSLGGGLMKKLFF	TRBV28	TRBJ1-4	-
CASSQDRAYGYTF	TRBV5-1	TRBJ1-2	-
CASSPGLGQGIGYTF	TRBV5-1	TRBJ1-2	-
CASSQQAFYYEQYF	TRBV7-6	TRBJ2-7	-
CASSSQDRHYEQYF	TRBV5-1	TRBJ2-7	-